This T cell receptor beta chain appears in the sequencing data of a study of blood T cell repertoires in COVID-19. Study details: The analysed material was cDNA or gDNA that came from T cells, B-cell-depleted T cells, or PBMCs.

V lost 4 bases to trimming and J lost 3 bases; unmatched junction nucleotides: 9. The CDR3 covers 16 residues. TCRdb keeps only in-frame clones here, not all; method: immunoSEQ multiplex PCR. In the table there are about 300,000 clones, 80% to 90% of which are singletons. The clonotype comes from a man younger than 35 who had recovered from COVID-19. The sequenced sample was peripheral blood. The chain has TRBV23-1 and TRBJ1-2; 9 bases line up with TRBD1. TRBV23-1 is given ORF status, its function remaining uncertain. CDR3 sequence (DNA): TGCGCCAGCAGTCGACGTAGGGACAGGGATGACTATGGCTACACCTTC. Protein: CASSRRRDRDDYGYTF.